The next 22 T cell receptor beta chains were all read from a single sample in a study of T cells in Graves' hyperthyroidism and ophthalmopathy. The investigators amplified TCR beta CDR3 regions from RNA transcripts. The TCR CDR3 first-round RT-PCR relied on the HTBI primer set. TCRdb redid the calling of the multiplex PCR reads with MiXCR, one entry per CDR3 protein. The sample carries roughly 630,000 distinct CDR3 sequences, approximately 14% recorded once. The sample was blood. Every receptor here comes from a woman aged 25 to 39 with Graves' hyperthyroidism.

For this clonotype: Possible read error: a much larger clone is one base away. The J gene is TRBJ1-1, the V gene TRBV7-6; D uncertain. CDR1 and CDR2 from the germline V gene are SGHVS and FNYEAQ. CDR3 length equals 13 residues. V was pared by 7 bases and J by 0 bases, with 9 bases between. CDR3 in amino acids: CASTSRVNTEAFF. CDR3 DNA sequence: TGTGCCAGCACTTCACGGGTGAACACTGAAGCTTTCTTT.

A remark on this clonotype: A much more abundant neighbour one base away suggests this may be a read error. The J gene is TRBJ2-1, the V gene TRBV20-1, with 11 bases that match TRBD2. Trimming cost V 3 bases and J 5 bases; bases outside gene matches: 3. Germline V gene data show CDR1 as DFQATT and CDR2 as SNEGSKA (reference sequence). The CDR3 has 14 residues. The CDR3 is CSARASGRNNEQFF. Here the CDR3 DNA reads TGCAGTGCTAGGGCTAGCGGGAGGAACAATGAGCAGTTCTTC.

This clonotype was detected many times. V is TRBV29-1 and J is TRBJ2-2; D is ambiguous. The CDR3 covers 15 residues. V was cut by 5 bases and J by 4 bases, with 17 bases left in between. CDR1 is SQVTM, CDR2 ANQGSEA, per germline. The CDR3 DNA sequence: TGCAGCGTTCGGAAGACCAGGTCGGGCACCGGGGAGCTGTTTTTT. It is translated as CSVRKTRSGTGELFF.

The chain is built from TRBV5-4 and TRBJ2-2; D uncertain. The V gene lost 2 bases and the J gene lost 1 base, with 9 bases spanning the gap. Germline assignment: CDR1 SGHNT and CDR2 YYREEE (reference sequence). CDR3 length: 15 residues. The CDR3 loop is CASSFGSGNTGELFF. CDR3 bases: TGTGCCAGCAGCTTCGGATCTGGGAACACCGGGGAGCTGTTTTTT.

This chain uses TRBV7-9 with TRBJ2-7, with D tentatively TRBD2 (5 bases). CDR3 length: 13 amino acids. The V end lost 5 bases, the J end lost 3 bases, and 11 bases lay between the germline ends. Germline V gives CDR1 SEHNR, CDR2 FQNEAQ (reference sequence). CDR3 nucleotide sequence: TGTGCCAGCAGCGTGGACTCCTTCTACGAGCAGTACTTC. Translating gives CASSVDSFYEQYF.

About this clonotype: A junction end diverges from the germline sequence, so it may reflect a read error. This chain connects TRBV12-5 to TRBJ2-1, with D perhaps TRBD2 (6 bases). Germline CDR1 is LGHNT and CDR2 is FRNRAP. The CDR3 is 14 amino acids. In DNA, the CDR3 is TGTGCTAGTGGTTTGGTACGGGGGAGCAATAAGCAGTTCTTC. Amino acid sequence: CASGLVRGSNKQFF. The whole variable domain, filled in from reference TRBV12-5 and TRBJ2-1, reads DARVTQTPRHKVTEMGQEVTMRCQPILGHNTVFWYRQTMMQGLELLAYFRNRAPLDDSGMPKDRFSAEMPDATLATLKIQPSEPRDSAVYFCASGLVRGSNKQFFGPGTRLTVL.

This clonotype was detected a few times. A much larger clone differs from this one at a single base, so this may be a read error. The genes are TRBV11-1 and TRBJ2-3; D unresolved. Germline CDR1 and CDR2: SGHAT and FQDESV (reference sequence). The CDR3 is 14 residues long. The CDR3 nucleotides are TGTGCCGGCAGCTTGACACTAAGCACAGATACGCAGTATTTT. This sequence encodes CAGSLTLSTDTQYF.

The CDR3 region has the DNA TGTGCCAGCAGCCAAGCACAGGGGAGAGAGACCCAGTACTTC. It encodes CASSQAQGRETQYF. The chain combines TRBV7-9 with TRBJ2-5, with TRBD1 matching 7 bases. CDR1 is SEHNR, CDR2 FQNEAQ, per germline (reference sequence). There are 14 residues in the CDR3. V was pared by 5 bases and J by 4 bases, with 7 bases of the junction left unmatched.

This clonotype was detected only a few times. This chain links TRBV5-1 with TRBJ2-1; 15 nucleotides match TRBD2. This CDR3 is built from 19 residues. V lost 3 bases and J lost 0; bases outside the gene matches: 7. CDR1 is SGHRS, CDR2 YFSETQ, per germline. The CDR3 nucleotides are TGCGCCAGCAGCTCACCGGGACTAGCGGGAGGAAGCTCCTACAATGAGCAGTTCTTC. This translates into CASSSPGLAGGSSYNEQFF.

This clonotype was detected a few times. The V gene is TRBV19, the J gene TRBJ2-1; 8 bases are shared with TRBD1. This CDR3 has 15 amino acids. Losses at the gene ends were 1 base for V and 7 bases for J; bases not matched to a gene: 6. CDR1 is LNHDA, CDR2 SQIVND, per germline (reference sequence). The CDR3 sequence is CASSIGTGTGNEQFF. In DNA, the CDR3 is TGTGCCAGTAGTATAGGGACAGGGACGGGTAATGAGCAGTTCTTC.

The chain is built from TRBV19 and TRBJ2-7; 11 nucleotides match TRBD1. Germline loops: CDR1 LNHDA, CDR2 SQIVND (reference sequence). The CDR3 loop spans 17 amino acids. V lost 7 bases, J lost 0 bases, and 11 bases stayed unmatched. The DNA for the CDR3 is TGTGCCAGTACATCGGCTCCGGGACAGGGGGGCTCCTACGAGCAGTACTTC. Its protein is CASTSAPGQGGSYEQYF.

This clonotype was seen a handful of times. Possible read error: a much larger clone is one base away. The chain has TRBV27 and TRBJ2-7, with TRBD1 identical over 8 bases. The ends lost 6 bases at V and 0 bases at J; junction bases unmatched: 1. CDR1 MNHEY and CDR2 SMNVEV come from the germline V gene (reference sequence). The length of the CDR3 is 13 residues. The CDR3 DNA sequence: TGTGCCAGCAGGGACAGGGTCTCCTACGAGCAGTACTTC. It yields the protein CASRDRVSYEQYF.

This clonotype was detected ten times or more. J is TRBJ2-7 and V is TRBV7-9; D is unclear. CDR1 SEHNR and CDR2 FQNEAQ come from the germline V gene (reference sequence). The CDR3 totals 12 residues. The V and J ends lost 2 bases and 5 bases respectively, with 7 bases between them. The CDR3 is CASSLLGNEQYF. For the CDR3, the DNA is TGTGCCAGCAGCTTACTTGGGAACGAGCAGTACTTC.

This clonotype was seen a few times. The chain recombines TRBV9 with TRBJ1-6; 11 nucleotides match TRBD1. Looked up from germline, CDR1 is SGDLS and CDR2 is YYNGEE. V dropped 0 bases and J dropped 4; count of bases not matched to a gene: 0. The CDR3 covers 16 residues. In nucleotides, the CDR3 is TGTGCCAGCAGCGTAGGGGACAGGGGGTATAATTCACCCCTCCACTTT. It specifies CASSVGDRGYNSPLHF. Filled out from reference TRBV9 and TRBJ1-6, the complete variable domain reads DSGVTQTPKHLITATGQRVTLRCSPRSGDLSVYWYQQSLDQGLQFLIQYYNGEERAKGNILERFSAQQFPDLHSELNLSSLELGDSALYFCASSVGDRGYNSPLHFGNGTRLTVT.

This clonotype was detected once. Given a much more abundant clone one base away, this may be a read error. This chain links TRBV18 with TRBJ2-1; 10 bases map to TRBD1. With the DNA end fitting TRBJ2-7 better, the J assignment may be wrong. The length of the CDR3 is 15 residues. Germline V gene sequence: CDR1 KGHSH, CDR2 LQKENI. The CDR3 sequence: CASSQGTGALNEQYF. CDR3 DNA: TGTGCCAGCTCACAGGGGACAGGGGCTCTCAATGAGCAGTACTTC.

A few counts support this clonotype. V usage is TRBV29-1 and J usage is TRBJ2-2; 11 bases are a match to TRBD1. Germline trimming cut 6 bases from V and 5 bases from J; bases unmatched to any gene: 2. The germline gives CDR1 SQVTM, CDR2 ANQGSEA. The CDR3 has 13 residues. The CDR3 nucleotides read TGCAGCGTGGGACAGGGGGTTACCGGGGAGCTGTTTTTT. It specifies CSVGQGVTGELFF.

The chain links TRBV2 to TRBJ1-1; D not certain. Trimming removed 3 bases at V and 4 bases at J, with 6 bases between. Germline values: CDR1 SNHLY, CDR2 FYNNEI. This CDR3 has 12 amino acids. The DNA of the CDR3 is TGTGCCAGCAGTGATCCCGGCACTGAAGCTTTCTTT. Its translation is CASSDPGTEAFF. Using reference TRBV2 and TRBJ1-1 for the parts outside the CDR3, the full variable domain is EPEVTQTPSHQVTQMGQEVILRCVPISNHLYFYWYRQILGQKVEFLVSFYNNEISEKSEIFDDQFSVERPDGSNFTLKIRSTKLEDSAMYFCASSDPGTEAFFGQGTRLTVV.

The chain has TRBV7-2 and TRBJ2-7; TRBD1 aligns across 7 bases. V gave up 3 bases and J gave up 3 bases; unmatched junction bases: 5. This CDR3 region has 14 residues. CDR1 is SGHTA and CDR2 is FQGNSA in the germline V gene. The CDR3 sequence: CASSFSQGFYEQYF. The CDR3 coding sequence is TGTGCCAGCAGCTTCTCACAGGGGTTCTACGAGCAGTACTTC. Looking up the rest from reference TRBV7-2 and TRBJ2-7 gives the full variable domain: GAGVSQSPSNKVTEKGKDVELRCDPISGHTALYWYRQSLGQGLEFLIYFQGNSAPDKSGLPSDRFSAERTGGSVSTLTIQRTQQEDSAVYLCASSFSQGFYEQYFGPGTRLTVT.

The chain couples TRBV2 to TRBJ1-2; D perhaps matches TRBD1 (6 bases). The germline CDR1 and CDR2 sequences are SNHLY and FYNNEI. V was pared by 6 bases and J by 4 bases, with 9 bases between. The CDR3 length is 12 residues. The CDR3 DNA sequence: TGTGCCAGCAGACGGGACACCTATGGCTACACCTTC. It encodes CASRRDTYGYTF. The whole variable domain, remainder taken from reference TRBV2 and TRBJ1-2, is EPEVTQTPSHQVTQMGQEVILRCVPISNHLYFYWYRQILGQKVEFLVSFYNNEISEKSEIFDDQFSVERPDGSNFTLKIRSTKLEDSAMYFCASRRDTYGYTFGSGTRLTVV.

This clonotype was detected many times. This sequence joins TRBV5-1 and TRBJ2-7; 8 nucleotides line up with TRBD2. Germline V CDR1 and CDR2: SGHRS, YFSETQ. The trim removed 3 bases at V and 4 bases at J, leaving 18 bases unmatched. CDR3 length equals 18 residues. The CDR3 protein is CASSSRPLGSGTIYEQYF. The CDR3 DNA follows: TGCGCCAGCAGCTCACGGCCCCTTGGTAGCGGGACTATTTACGAGCAGTACTTC.

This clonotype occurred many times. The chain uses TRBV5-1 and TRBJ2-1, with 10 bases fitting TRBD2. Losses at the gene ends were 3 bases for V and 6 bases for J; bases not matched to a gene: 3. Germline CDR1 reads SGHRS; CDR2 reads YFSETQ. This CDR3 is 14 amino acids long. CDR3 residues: CASSWTSGANEQFF. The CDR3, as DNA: TGCGCCAGCAGCTGGACTAGCGGAGCCAATGAGCAGTTCTTC.

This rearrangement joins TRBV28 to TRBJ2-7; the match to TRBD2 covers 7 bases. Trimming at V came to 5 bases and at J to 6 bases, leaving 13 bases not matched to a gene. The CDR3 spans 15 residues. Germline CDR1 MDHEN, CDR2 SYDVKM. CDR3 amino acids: CASSPGDGPGGEQYF. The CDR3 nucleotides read TGTGCCAGCAGTCCCGGGGACGGCCCGGGAGGCGAGCAGTACTTC.